Each of the 25 T cell receptor beta chains below was sequenced from the same sample in a study of blood T cell repertoires in COVID-19. Repertoires were generated with immunoSEQ multiplex PCR, while TCRdb's copy carries only in-frame clones and drops some. Here the sample spans tens of thousands of clones, around 86% being singletons. The sample comprised peripheral blood. The receptors originated from a human donor in a cohort sampled during active COVID-19. The donor label of this sample is uncertain.

The rearrangement joins TRBV5-8 to TRBJ2-1; the D is unclear. Germline CDR1 reads SGHTS; CDR2 reads YDEGEE. This CDR3 spans 15 amino acids. Trimming cost V 1 base and J 1 base, with 9 bases left between them. The DNA of the CDR3 is TGTGCCAGCAGCTTGTTTTCAGGTTCCTACAATGAGCAGTTCTTC. It encodes CASSLFSGSYNEQFF.

V and J are TRBV19 and TRBJ1-4; D ambiguous. The CDR3 is 14 amino acids. Per germline, CDR1 LNHDA and CDR2 SQIVND (reference sequence). Trimming cost V 1 base and J 8 bases, with 11 bases left between them. The CDR3 sequence is CASSIGRTREKLFF. The CDR3, as DNA: TGTGCCAGTAGTATAGGGAGGACTCGAGAAAAACTGTTTTTT. Filled out from reference TRBV19 and TRBJ1-4, the complete variable domain reads DGGITQSPKYLFRKEGQNVTLSCEQNLNHDAMYWYRQDPGQGLRLIYYSQIVNDFQKGDIAEGYSVSREKKESFPLTVTSAQKNPTAFYLCASSIGRTREKLFFGSGTQLSVL.

This sequence joins TRBV2 and TRBJ1-2; D not resolved. The CDR3 loop spans 13 amino acids. CDR1 is SNHLY, CDR2 FYNNEI, per germline. V was clipped by 8 bases and J by 0 bases, with 10 bases between them. CDR3 nucleotide sequence: TGTGCCAGCCAAACAGATGCTAACTATGGCTACACCTTC. Amino acid sequence: CASQTDANYGYTF.

V is TRBV25-1 and J is TRBJ2-3; D might be TRBD1 (6 bases). The V gene lost 6 bases and the J gene lost 14 bases, with 27 bases spanning the gap. Germline V CDR1 and CDR2: MGHDK, SYGVNS. This CDR3 is built from 15 residues. This chain's CDR3 is CASRPQGSWNSVAYF. The CDR3 DNA follows: TGTGCCAGCAGGCCTCAGGGGTCTTGGAACAGTGTTGCGTATTTT.

The rearrangement uses TRBV12-3 or TRBV12-4 and TRBJ2-7; TRBD1 matches at 9 bases. The J segment lost 1 base and the V segment lost 8 bases, leaving 3 bases of the junction unmatched. This CDR3 contains 13 residues. In DNA form, the CDR3 reads TGTGCCAGCCGGGACAGGGATTCCTACGAGCAGTACTTC. Its protein product is CASRDRDSYEQYF.

This chain uses TRBV6-2 or TRBV6-3 with TRBJ2-7, with no clear D. There are 12 residues in the CDR3. The germline V gene has CDR1 MNHEY and CDR2 SVGEGT. V gave up 0 bases and J gave up 3 bases, with 3 bases separating them. The CDR3 loop is CASSYSLYEQYF. The CDR3 nucleotides are TGTGCCAGCAGTTACTCCCTCTACGAGCAGTACTTC.

The genes are TRBV6-5 and TRBJ1-4; perhaps TRBD1 as D (5 bases). V lost 6 bases and J lost 8, with 16 bases in between. This CDR3 contains 14 residues. Per germline, CDR1 MNHEY and CDR2 SVGAGI. CDR3 DNA sequence: TGTGCCAGCAGGCGGGATAACGGGGGAGAAAAACTGTTTTTT. Protein: CASRRDNGGEKLFF.

The J gene is TRBJ2-1, the V gene TRBV6-6; D ambiguous. Germline assignment: CDR1 MNHNY and CDR2 SVGAGI (reference sequence). V was trimmed by 6 bases and J by 0 bases, leaving 12 bases between them. The CDR3 runs 15 residues. The CDR3 region is CASRSTPSSYNEQFF. As DNA, the CDR3 is TGTGCCAGCAGATCTACTCCTAGCTCCTACAATGAGCAGTTCTTC.

The genes are TRBV2 and TRBJ2-5; 8 bases align to TRBD1. This CDR3 has 15 amino acids. V dropped 7 bases and J dropped 2; count of bases not matched to a gene: 9. Germline V gives CDR1 SNHLY, CDR2 FYNNEI. The CDR3 reads CASTTDRVRQETQYF. CDR3 nucleotides: TGTGCCAGCACCACGGACAGGGTCCGACAAGAGACCCAGTACTTC. The whole variable domain, filled in from reference TRBV2 and TRBJ2-5, reads EPEVTQTPSHQVTQMGQEVILRCVPISNHLYFYWYRQILGQKVEFLVSFYNNEISEKSEIFDDQFSVERPDGSNFTLKIRSTKLEDSAMYFCASTTDRVRQETQYFGPGTRLLVL.

In this sample, this clone is large. The chain couples TRBV11-2 to TRBJ2-1; TRBD2 matches at 11 bases. The V and J ends lost 7 bases and 9 bases, in that order; junction bases with no gene match: 8. This CDR3 contains 14 residues. Looked up from germline, CDR1 is SGHAT and CDR2 is FQNNGV. The chain's CDR3 is CASNLLAGGIEQFF. The CDR3 DNA follows: TGTGCCAGCAACCTCCTAGCGGGGGGAATTGAGCAGTTCTTC.

This chain links TRBV7-9 with TRBJ1-3, with a tentative D call TRBD1 (5 bases). Trimming pared 5 bases from V and 0 bases from J, leaving 11 bases between. CDR3 length equals 15 residues. Germline values: CDR1 SEHNR, CDR2 FQNEAQ (reference sequence). CDR3 protein: CASSTDKSSGNTIYF. The CDR3 coding sequence is TGTGCCAGCAGCACGGACAAGAGCTCTGGAAACACCATATATTTT.

The chain joins TRBV7-2 to TRBJ2-5; D might be TRBD2 (7 bases). V lost 2 bases, J lost 10 bases, and 20 bases lay in between. This CDR3 spans 15 amino acids. Germline CDR1 and CDR2: SGHTA and FQGNSA. The CDR3, as DNA: TGTGCCAGCAGCTTAAGTTCGGGGGGACATGGTGACCAGTACTTC. Protein: CASSLSSGGHGDQYF.

The chain joins TRBV5-4 to TRBJ2-7; 9 bases align to TRBD1. This CDR3 has 14 residues. The germline CDR1 and CDR2 sequences are SGHNT and YYREEE (reference sequence). CDR3 in amino acids: CAASPGQGPYEQYF. Here the CDR3 DNA reads TGTGCGGCATCGCCGGGACAGGGTCCCTACGAGCAGTACTTC.

The rearrangement uses TRBV11-2 and TRBJ2-7, with 8 bases lining up with TRBD2. With V trimmed by 4 bases and J by 3 bases, 5 bases remained unmatched. Germline assignment: CDR1 SGHAT and CDR2 FQNNGV. The CDR3 is made up of 14 amino acids. CDR3 in DNA: TGTGCCAGCAGCTCCAGCGGGGGAAACTACGAGCAGTACTTC. The encoded protein is CASSSSGGNYEQYF.

The CDR3 spells CASSDRSQPQHF. The CDR3 DNA follows: TGTGCCAGCAGTGACAGGTCCCAGCCCCAGCATTTT. V is TRBV2 and J is TRBJ1-5; D remains unclear. From germline, CDR1 is SNHLY and CDR2 FYNNEI. The CDR3 is made up of 12 amino acids. V lost 3 bases and J lost 7, with 7 bases in between.

The J gene is TRBJ2-1, the V gene TRBV7-2; 7 positions agree with TRBD1. The J segment lost 5 bases and the V segment lost 4 bases, leaving 8 bases of the junction unmatched. Germline V CDR1 and CDR2: SGHTA, FQGNSA. The CDR3 contains 15 residues. In nucleotides, the CDR3 is TGTGCCAGCAGCTCCCGGGACAGAAAAAACAATGAGCAGTTCTTC. Its translation: CASSSRDRKNNEQFF.

J is TRBJ2-2 and V is TRBV9; 11 nucleotides align to TRBD1. After removal of 9 bases from V and 5 bases from J, the junction contained 9 bases not matched to a gene. Germline loops: CDR1 SGDLS, CDR2 YYNGEE. The CDR3 length is 15 residues. The CDR3 loop is CATNTGTGGTGELFF. The DNA for the CDR3 is TGTGCCACCAATACTGGGACAGGGGGGACCGGGGAGCTGTTTTTT.

This clone showed up just once. The chain recombines TRBV6-5 with TRBJ1-5; D might be TRBD1 (5 bases). Trimming stripped 10 bases from V and 2 bases from J, with 18 bases between. This CDR3 has 15 residues. In germline, CDR1 is MNHEY, CDR2 SVGAGI. The CDR3, as DNA: TGTGCCACCAGCCGGGGGGGGGAGGGCAATCAGCCCCAGCATTTT. It codes for CATSRGGEGNQPQHF.

The chain links TRBV6-2 or TRBV6-3 to TRBJ2-6, with 9 bases aligning to TRBD1. The junction had 3 bases not matched to a gene; V was cut back by 3 bases and J by 0 bases. The CDR3 runs 17 residues. From germline, CDR1 is MNHEY and CDR2 SVGEGT. CDR3 bases: TGTGCCAGCAGTTATCAGACAGGGGGCTCTGGGGCCAACGTCCTGACTTTC. Translated, it gives CASSYQTGGSGANVLTF.

The CDR3 DNA follows: TGTGCCAGCAACCAGGACAGGTCTAATGAAAAACTGTTTTTT. Its translation is CASNQDRSNEKLFF. The V gene is TRBV2, the J gene TRBJ1-4; TRBD1 aligns across 7 bases. Germline CDR1 is SNHLY and CDR2 is FYNNEI. This CDR3 is built from 14 residues. Unmatched junction bases numbered 5, after V lost 7 bases and J lost 3 bases.

The J gene is TRBJ2-1, the V gene TRBV29-1, with a weak D call TRBD1 (5 bases). Trimming left V 3 bases short and J 4 bases short, with 7 bases between. This CDR3 region has 12 residues. From germline, CDR1 is SQVTM and CDR2 ANQGSEA. The CDR3 loop is CSVDTGYNEQFF. CDR3 nucleotide sequence: TGCAGCGTTGACACAGGTTACAATGAGCAGTTCTTC.

This chain uses TRBV6-1 with TRBJ1-2; D unresolved. Trimming shortened V by 2 bases and J by 2 bases, and 9 bases separated the two germline ends. The CDR3 covers 14 residues. The germline gives CDR1 MNHNS, CDR2 SASEGT. The CDR3: CASSESIVNYGYTF. CDR3 bases: TGTGCCAGCAGTGAATCGATAGTCAACTATGGCTACACCTTC.

The CDR3 DNA is TGTGCCAGCAGTGAAGTCCCAGCGGGGGGTAGCACAGATACGCAGTATTTT. Translation: CASSEVPAGGSTDTQYF. J is TRBJ2-3 and V is TRBV6-1; TRBD2 aligns across 9 bases. Germline CDR1 is MNHNS and CDR2 is SASEGT. The CDR3 consists of 17 residues. V lost 1 base, J lost 0 bases, and 5 bases stayed unmatched.

This chain joins TRBV9 and TRBJ1-1, with 9 bases fitting TRBD1. Germline V gene lookup returns CDR1 SGDLS and CDR2 YYNGEE. The CDR3 spans 13 residues. With V trimmed by 0 bases and J by 9 bases, 3 bases remained unmatched. The CDR3 loop reads CASSVGDREKAFF. DNA for the CDR3: TGTGCCAGCAGCGTAGGGGACAGGGAGAAAGCTTTCTTT. The complete variable domain, with remaining parts taken from reference TRBV9 and TRBJ1-1, reads DSGVTQTPKHLITATGQRVTLRCSPRSGDLSVYWYQQSLDQGLQFLIQYYNGEERAKGNILERFSAQQFPDLHSELNLSSLELGDSALYFCASSVGDREKAFFGQGTRLTVV.

This rearrangement joins TRBV7-2 to TRBJ2-1, with 8 bases matching TRBD1. The V gene's germline CDR1 is SGHTA and CDR2 FQGNSA. The ends lost 6 bases at V and 7 bases at J; junction bases unmatched: 8. The CDR3 runs 14 residues. CDR3 coding DNA: TGTGCCAGCAGAACCAATCAGGGGGCTAATGAGCAGTTCTTC. It encodes CASRTNQGANEQFF. Complete variable domain (other parts from reference TRBV7-2 and TRBJ2-1): GAGVSQSPSNKVTEKGKDVELRCDPISGHTALYWYRQSLGQGLEFLIYFQGNSAPDKSGLPSDRFSAERTGGSVSTLTIQRTQQEDSAVYLCASRTNQGANEQFFGPGTRLTVL.